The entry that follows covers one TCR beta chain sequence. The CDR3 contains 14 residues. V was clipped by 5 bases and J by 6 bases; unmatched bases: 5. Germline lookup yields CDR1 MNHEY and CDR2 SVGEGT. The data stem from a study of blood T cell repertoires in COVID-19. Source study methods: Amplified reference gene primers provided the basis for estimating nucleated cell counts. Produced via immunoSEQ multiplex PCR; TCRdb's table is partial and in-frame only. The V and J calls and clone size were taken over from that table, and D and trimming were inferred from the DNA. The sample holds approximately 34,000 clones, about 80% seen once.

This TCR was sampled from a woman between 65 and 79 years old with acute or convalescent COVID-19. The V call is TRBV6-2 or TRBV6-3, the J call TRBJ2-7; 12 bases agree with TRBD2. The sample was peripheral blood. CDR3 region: CASSTTSGRPEQYF. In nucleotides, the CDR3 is TGTGCCAGCAGTACCACTAGCGGGAGGCCCGAGCAGTACTTC.